This TCR beta chain was retrieved from a study of PD-L1 blockade in urothelial cancer (dated by TCRdb to about 2017). Context from the whole study: All patients started therapy around 2014 and received atezolizumab 1,200 mg intravenously every 3 weeks. In the same patients who had TCR sequencing, pretreatment tumors also underwent whole exome sequencing and RNA sequencing. A median of roughly 140,000 T cells and 80,000 to 95,000 unique TCRs was obtained from blood samples, and a median clonality of around 0.072 was observed. Blood samples were analyzed at two time points: 3 weeks after treatment start (second dose) and 6 weeks after treatment start. An exploratory multi-omic analysis was conducted of the somatic, immune and clinical correlates of response to PD-L1 blockade with atezolizumab in urothelial cancer. Patients had an ECOG performance status of 0 or 1 and had received between 0 and 3 prior chemotherapy regimens. About 90% of the roughly 29 patients were identified as males with urothelial cancer of bladder origin, and a prior smoking history was reported by 18 of 29 patients. Durable clinical benefit was defined as a progression-free survival longer than 6 months, and TCR features were additionally tested against progression-free survival and overall survival. Durable clinical benefit was achieved by nine patients but not by the remaining 20. Pretreatment tumor samples, along with matched peripheral blood collected serially before and after atezolizumab treatment, underwent TCR sequencing. Pretreatment blood TCR-seq was available for about 30 patients, at least one posttreatment blood collection was obtained for some 24 patients, and tumor TCR-seq was available for some 24 patients. The investigation overall reported the following: Because of the small sample size (n ≈ 28) and the many exploratory analyses performed, the results are intended to be regarded as hypothesis-generating. Improved progression-free and overall survival was associated with having pretreatment peripheral blood TCR clonality below the median. Greater expansion of tumor-associated TCR clones in peripheral blood 3 weeks after the start of treatment was observed in patients with durable benefit (n ≈ 24, p = 0.022).

Per the publication, the time point label means: peripheral blood 6 weeks after treatment start. The cohort included roughly 30 patients with locally advanced or metastatic urothelial carcinoma who were treated at Memorial Sloan Kettering on a trial protocol. Peripheral blood mononuclear cells were collected pretreatment and during treatment, with between 1 and 8 total time points per patient. The Qiagen DNeasy Blood extraction kit was used to purify genomic DNA from total PBMCs and tumor samples. Collected pretreatment and during treatment, PBMCs were isolated and stored as previously described. A distance of 14 bases separates the germline ends of V and J, which lose 3 bases and 3 bases respectively. CDR1 and CDR2, per the germline V gene (reference sequence), are MNHEY and SMNVEV. CDR3 length: 16 amino acids, cysteine to phenylalanine. Only CDR3 DNA remains: 48 bases, in frame from the first base.

This clone was seen once. Its binding antigen is unknown. There are no base qualities to consult, and no much larger clone falls within one base. Each PCR received spiked-in synthetic TCR analog templates so that absolute template abundance could be estimated from read counts. TCRbeta CDR3 regions were amplified from genomic DNA with bias-controlled V and J gene primers using the immunoSEQ assay. Rearranged TCRbeta segments were sequenced at approximately 20X coverage. For the original study's pipeline: Sequencing errors were corrected by clustering, and CDR3s were annotated against IMGT so that V, D and J genes could be assigned. Downstream analyses used only productive TCRbeta rearrangements and left out out-of-frame or stop-codon sequences. Clonality was calculated as one minus the Shannon entropy normalized by the log of the number of unique productive sequences. Clones differing between time points or between blood and tumor were identified using Fisher's exact test with Benjamini-Hochberg correction, with an adjusted p below 0.01 applied as the threshold. TCRdb took this table from immuneACCESS and kept in-frame rearrangements with V and J called. Such tables lack part of the clones; where checked against another copy, unresolved V genes explain under half of the gap, and the rest is unexplained. V, J and clone size derive from that table, while D and trimming were established from the DNA sequence. Within this sample are 20,000 to 25,000 clones, with around 82% of them counted one time only. Of the sample, about 1.6% is held by the ten largest clones.

The sequencing here drew on PBMCs, taken around atezolizumab (anti-PD-L1) treatment. The TCR originated in a man between 65 and 85 years old with urothelial cancer. Rearrangement joined TRBV27 to TRBJ2-2; there is no confident call for the D gene. DNA sequence: TGTGCCAGCAGTTTGAAACTCCAAACTTACACCGGGGAGCTGTTTTTT. It encodes CASSLKLQTYTGELFF.